Listed below are T cell receptor beta chains from one sample, sequenced in a study of T-cell memory formation after mild COVID-19. TCRdb re-called the 5' RACE reads through MiXCR, storing one row per CDR3 protein. The data hold about 470,000 distinct CDR3 sequences, with around a sixth observed a single time. Sample: PBMCs or a T cell subset sorted from them (not recorded which). These receptors originate from an adult woman who had mild COVID-19 (a few samples of this study predate the infection). Cell type and time point are not known. Both conserved end residues are part of each CDR3. The order of the fields is clone size, D gene, J gene, V gene, CDR3 DNA, CDR3 protein. A D gene is named only where the DNA matches it firmly. Clone size is not always given. Where it is, it says once, few, many or a class for expanded clones.

>-|TRBD1|TRBJ2-7|TRBV29-1
TGCAGCGGAGGACAGGGAAGGACCTACGAGCAGTACTTC
CSGGQGRTYEQYF
>many|-|TRBJ2-7|TRBV3-1
TGTGCCAGCAGCCAAGACAGGGAAACCTACGAGCAGTACTTC
CASSQDRETYEQYF
>few|TRBD2|TRBJ2-1|TRBV2
TGTGCCAGCAGTGAAGGACTAGCGGGAGCCCAGAGCGGGCAGTTCTTC
CASSEGLAGAQSGQFF
>-|-|TRBJ1-1|TRBV12-3/TRBV12-4
TGTGCCAGCAGTTTCGTCTTGGGGGGGGACACTGAAGCTTTCTTT
CASSFVLGGDTEAFF
>-|-|TRBJ2-1|TRBV29-1
TGCAGCGTTGAAATCGGGGAAGGGGGGCAAGTAGGTGAGCAGTTCTTC
CSVEIGEGGQVGEQFF
>many|TRBD1|TRBJ2-6|TRBV29-1
TGCAGCGCACAGGGGGCGGGAGGGGCCAACGTCCTGACTTTC
CSAQGAGGANVLTF
>many|-|TRBJ1-6|TRBV2
TGTGCCAGCAGCGGGGACTTTTATAATTCACCCCTCCACTTT
CASSGDFYNSPLHF
>-|-|TRBJ2-7|TRBV7-6
TGTGCCAGCAGCCCCGGCAGGGGGGAGGGCGAGCAGTACTTC
CASSPGRGEGEQYF
>-|-|TRBJ2-6|TRBV12-3/TRBV12-4
TGTGCCAGCAGTCGGAGAGAGTGGGCCAACGTCCTGACTTTC
CASSRREWANVLTF
>-|-|TRBJ1-6|TRBV3-1
TGTGCCAGCAGCCAGCTAGGACAGCCTCTCCACTTT
CASSQLGQPLHF
>-|TRBD2|TRBJ2-5|TRBV7-6
TGTGCCAGCAGCTTAGGCGGGGGGGCCGGAGAGACCCAGTACTTC
CASSLGGGAGETQYF
>-|-|TRBJ1-2|TRBV9
TGTGCCAGCAGCGTAGGGCAGACGAACTATGGCTACACCTTC
CASSVGQTNYGYTF
>-|-|TRBJ2-1|TRBV18
TGTGCCAGCTCACCAGGGGGGAGCGGTGAGCAGTTCTTC
CASSPGGSGEQFF
>-|TRBD2|TRBJ2-1|TRBV20-1
TGCAGTGCTAAACTAGCGGGAGCCCTCAATGAGCAGTTCTTC
CSAKLAGALNEQFF
>many|TRBD2|TRBJ2-7|TRBV14
TGTGCCAGCAGCCAAGATAGAGTAGCGGGAGGCATCTCCTACGAGCAGTACTTC
CASSQDRVAGGISYEQYF
>-|-|TRBJ1-1|TRBV5-1
TGCGCCAGCAGCTTAAGGGGAGGAAGCTCTGAAGCTTTCTTT
CASSLRGGSSEAFF
>-|TRBD1|TRBJ2-7|TRBV6-5
TGTGCCAGCAGCTCGGGCGGGACAGGGGGCGGGAACGAGCAGTACTTC
CASSSGGTGGGNEQYF
>-|TRBD1|TRBJ2-6|TRBV27
TGTGCCAGCAGCCCCCGGGACAGGCCCCCTGGGGCCAACGTCCTGACTTTC
CASSPRDRPPGANVLTF
>few|-|TRBJ2-6|TRBV20-1
TGCAGTGCTAGATCGGGGACCGGGGCCAACGTCCTGACTTTC
CSARSGTGANVLTF
>-|TRBD2|TRBJ2-3|TRBV5-1
TGCGCCAGCAGCTTGATAGGCGGGGGAATCACAGATACGCAGTATTTT
CASSLIGGGITDTQYF
>-|-|TRBJ1-1|TRBV7-2
TGTGCCAGCAGCCACAGGGAGGGAAGCACTGAAGCTTTCTTT
CASSHREGSTEAFF
>-|-|TRBJ1-1|TRBV6-2/TRBV6-3
TGTGCCAGCAGTTACTCACGGAGCTACACTGAAGCTTTCTTT
CASSYSRSYTEAFF
>few|-|TRBJ1-1|TRBV18
TGTGCCAGCTCACCACTCACAGGGCCGCTAAACGGGGTGGCTTTCTTT
CASSPLTGPLNGVAFF
>-|TRBD1|TRBJ2-6|TRBV12-3/TRBV12-4
TGTGCCAGCAGCCCTAAGGGACAGGGGGCTTCTGGGGCCAACGTCCTGACTTTC
CASSPKGQGASGANVLTF
>few|-|TRBJ2-5|TRBV7-9
TGTGCCAGCAGCTTGGGCATAACGGAGGAGACCCAGTACTTC
CASSLGITEETQYF
>-|TRBD1|TRBJ1-1|TRBV6-2/TRBV6-3
TGTGCCAGCAGTTCCGGGACTTCCAGGGGGGTCAAGCCGAACACTGAAGCTTTCTTT
CASSSGTSRGVKPNTEAFF
>-|TRBD1|TRBJ1-1|TRBV20-1
TGCAGTGCTGGGGGGACAGGGGACACTGAAGCTTTCTTT
CSAGGTGDTEAFF
>-|-|TRBJ2-1|TRBV4-1
TGCGCCAGCAGCCCAGCCGGGTTTACCTCCACGGGCAATGAGCAGTTCTTC
CASSPAGFTSTGNEQFF
>-|-|TRBJ1-5|TRBV11-2
TGTGCCAGCAGCTTAGAGGGAAAACAGCCCCAGCATTTT
CASSLEGKQPQHF
>-|-|TRBJ1-2|TRBV12-3/TRBV12-4
TGTGCCAGCAGTTTAAATCTGTCACCCCCTAACTATGGCTACACCTTC
CASSLNLSPPNYGYTF